This T cell receptor beta chain was sequenced for a study of cytomegalovirus exposure and HLA in healthy donors. This CDR3 contains 14 residues. Germline-derived CDR1 and CDR2 are SGHRS and YFSETQ. The V and J ends lost 0 bases and 2 bases respectively, with 9 bases between them. The PCR employed 60 Vbeta primers together with 13 Jbeta primers. Assay: immunoSEQ multiplex PCR; the TCRdb copy retains only in-frame clones and omits some. This table holds some 190,000 clones, more than 85% found once. To note about this clone: Its antigen is currently unknown.

General study findings and limits: The study flagged around 160 TCR beta chains as cytomegalovirus-associated.

The rearrangement joins TRBV5-1 to TRBJ2-7; TRBD1 might be the D (5 bases). This TCR was sampled from a woman between 18 and 30 years old in good health and CMV-seronegative. Sequencing used PBMCs. The CDR3: CASSLEDKTYEQYF. CDR3 DNA: TGCGCCAGCAGCTTGGAGGACAAGACCTACGAGCAGTACTTC.